The T cell receptor (beta chain) described here comes from a study of cytomegalovirus exposure and HLA in healthy donors. V was shortened by 2 bases and J by 4 bases, with 11 bases between the two germline ends. The CDR3 spans 14 residues. From germline, CDR1 is SGHTA and CDR2 FQGNSA. The PCR contained 60 Vbeta and 13 Jbeta primers. TCRdb keeps only in-frame clones here, not all; method: immunoSEQ multiplex PCR. This sample has approximately 73,000 clones, with roughly 70% found just once. The clonotype originates from a man between 65 and 79 years old in good health and CMV-seronegative. The V call is TRBV7-2, the J call TRBJ1-1, with D possibly matching TRBD1 (6 bases). The sample was PBMCs. CDR3 sequence reads: CASSLRQASTEAFF. In DNA form, the CDR3 reads TGTGCCAGCAGCTTAAGACAGGCAAGCACTGAAGCTTTCTTT.